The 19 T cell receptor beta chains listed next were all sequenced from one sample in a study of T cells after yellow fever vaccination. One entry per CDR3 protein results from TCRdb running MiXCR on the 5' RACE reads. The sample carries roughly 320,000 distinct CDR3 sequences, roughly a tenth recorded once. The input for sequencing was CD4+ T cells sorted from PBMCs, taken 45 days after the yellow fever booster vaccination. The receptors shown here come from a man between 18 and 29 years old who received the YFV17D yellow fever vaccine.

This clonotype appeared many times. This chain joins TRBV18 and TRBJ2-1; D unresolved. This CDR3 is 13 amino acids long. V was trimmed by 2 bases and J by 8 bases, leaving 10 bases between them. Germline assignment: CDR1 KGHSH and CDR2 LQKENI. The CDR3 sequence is CASSPGDTDEQFF. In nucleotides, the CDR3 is TGTGCCAGCTCACCAGGGGATACCGATGAGCAGTTCTTC.

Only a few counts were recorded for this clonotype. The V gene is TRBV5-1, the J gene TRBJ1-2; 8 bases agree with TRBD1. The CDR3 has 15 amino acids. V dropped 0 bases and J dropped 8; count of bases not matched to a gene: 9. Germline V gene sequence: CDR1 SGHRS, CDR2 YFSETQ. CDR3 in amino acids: CASSLGQGPMGGYTF. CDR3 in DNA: TGCGCCAGCAGCTTGGGACAGGGGCCTATGGGGGGCTACACCTTC.

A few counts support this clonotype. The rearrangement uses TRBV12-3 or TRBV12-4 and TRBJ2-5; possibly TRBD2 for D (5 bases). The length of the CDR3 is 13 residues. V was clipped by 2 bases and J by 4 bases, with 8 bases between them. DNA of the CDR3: TGTGCCAGCAGTTTATTAGGGAGAGAGACCCAGTACTTC. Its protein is CASSLLGRETQYF.

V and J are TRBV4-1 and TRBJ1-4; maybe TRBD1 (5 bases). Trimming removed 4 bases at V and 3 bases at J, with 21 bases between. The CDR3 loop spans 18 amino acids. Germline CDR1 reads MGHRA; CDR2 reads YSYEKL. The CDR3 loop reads CASSRDSSPSSSNEKLFF. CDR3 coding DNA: TGCGCCAGCAGCCGAGACAGCTCCCCCAGCTCCTCTAATGAAAAACTGTTTTTT.

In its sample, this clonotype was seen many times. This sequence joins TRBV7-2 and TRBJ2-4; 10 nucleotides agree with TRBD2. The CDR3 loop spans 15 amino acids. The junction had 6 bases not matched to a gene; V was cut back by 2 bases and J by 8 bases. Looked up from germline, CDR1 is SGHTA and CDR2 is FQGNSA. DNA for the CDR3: TGTGCCAGCAGCTTACCTAGCGGGGGTTCATACATTCAGTACTTC. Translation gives CASSLPSGGSYIQYF.

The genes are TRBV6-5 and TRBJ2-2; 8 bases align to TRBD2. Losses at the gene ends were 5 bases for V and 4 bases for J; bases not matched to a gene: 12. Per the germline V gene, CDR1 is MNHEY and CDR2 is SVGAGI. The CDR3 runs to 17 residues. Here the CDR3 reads CASSHRPGTRPTGELFF. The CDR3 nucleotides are TGTGCCAGCAGTCACCGTCCCGGGACTAGGCCCACCGGGGAGCTGTTTTTT.

The CDR3 nucleotides are TGTGCCAGCAGCTTAACAGCTATCGGGTCGTTGAGCACAGATACGCAGTATTTT. Translating it yields CASSLTAIGSLSTDTQYF. The chain joins TRBV7-3 to TRBJ2-3; D unresolved. In germline, CDR1 is SGHTA, CDR2 FQGTGA. This CDR3 has 18 amino acids. Trimming stripped 0 bases from V and 0 bases from J, with 16 bases between. The entire variable domain, with the rest obtained from reference TRBV7-3 and TRBJ2-3, is as follows: GAGVSQTPSNKVTEKGKYVELRCDPISGHTALYWYRQSLGQGPEFLIYFQGTGAADDSGLPNDRFFAVRPEGSVSTLKIQRTERGDSAVYLCASSLTAIGSLSTDTQYFGPGTRLTVL.

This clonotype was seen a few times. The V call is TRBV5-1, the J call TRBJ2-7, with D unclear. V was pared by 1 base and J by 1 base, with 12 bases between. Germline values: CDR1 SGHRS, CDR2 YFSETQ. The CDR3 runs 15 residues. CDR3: CASSLRAGGSYEQYF. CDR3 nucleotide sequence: TGCGCCAGCAGCTTGCGGGCAGGTGGATCCTACGAGCAGTACTTC.

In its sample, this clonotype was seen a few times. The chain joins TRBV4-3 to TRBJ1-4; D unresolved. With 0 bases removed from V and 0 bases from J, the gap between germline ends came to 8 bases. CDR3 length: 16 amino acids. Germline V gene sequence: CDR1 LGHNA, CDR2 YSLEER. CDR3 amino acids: CASSQDRPATNEKLFF. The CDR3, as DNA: TGCGCCAGCAGCCAAGATCGCCCTGCAACTAATGAAAAACTGTTTTTT.

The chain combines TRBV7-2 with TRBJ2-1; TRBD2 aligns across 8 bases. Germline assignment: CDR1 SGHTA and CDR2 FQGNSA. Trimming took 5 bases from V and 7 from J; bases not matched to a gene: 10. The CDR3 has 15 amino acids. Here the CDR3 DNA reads TGTGCCAGCAGCCCACCCGGGACTAGTCTTAATGAGCAGTTCTTC. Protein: CASSPPGTSLNEQFF.

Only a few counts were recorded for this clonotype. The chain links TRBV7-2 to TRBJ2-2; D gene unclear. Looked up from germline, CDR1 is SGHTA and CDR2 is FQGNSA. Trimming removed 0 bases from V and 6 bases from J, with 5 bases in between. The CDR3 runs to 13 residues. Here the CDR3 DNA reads TGTGCCAGCAGCTTAGCGCAAGCCGGGGAGCTGTTTTTT. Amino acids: CASSLAQAGELFF. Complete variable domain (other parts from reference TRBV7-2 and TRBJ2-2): GAGVSQSPSNKVTEKGKDVELRCDPISGHTALYWYRQSLGQGLEFLIYFQGNSAPDKSGLPSDRFSAERTGGSVSTLTIQRTQQEDSAVYLCASSLAQAGELFFGEGSRLTVL.

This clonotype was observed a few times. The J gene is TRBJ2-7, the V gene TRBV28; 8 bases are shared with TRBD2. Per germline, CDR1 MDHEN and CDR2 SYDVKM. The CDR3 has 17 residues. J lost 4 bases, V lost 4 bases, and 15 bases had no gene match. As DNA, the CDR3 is TGTGCCAGCAGTTCTATAGGGGGTCGGGAGGGCCTATACGAGCAGTACGTC. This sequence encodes CASSSIGGREGLYEQYV.

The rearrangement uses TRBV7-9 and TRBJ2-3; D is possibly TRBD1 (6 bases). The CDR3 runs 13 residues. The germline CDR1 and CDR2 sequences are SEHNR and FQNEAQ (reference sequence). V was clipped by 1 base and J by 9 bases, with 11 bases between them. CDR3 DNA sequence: TGTGCCAGCAGCTTAGTGGGGGCCGGGACGCAGTATTTT. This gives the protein CASSLVGAGTQYF.

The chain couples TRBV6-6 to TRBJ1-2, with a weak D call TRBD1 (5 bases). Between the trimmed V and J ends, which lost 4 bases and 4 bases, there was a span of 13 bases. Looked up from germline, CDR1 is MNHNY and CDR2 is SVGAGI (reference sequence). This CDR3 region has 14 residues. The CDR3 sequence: CASSSERGAYGYTF. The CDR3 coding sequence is TGTGCCAGCAGTTCAGAGAGGGGCGCCTATGGCTACACCTTC.

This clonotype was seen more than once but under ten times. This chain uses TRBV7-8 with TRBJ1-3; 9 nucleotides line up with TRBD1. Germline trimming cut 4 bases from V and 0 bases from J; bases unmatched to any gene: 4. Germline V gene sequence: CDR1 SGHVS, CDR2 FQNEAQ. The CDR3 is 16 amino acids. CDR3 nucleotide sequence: TGTGCCAGCAGCTGGGGACAGGGTAACTCTGGAAACACCATATATTTT. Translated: CASSWGQGNSGNTIYF.

The CDR3 protein is CASSQEEGFEQYV. As DNA, the CDR3 is TGCGCCAGCAGCCAAGAAGAGGGGTTCGAGCAGTACGTC. The V call is TRBV4-1, the J call TRBJ2-7; D is perhaps TRBD1 or TRBD2 (5 bases each). This CDR3 has 13 amino acids. Germline-derived CDR1 and CDR2 are MGHRA and YSYEKL. Trimming cost V 0 bases and J 6 bases, with 9 bases left between them.

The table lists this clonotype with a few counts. As DNA, the CDR3 is TGCAGCGTTGTCCGGGTATATGACACTGAAGCTTTCTTT. It translates to CSVVRVYDTEAFF. This chain joins TRBV29-1 and TRBJ1-1; D is uncertain. The CDR3 spans 13 residues. Germline CDR1 reads SQVTM; CDR2 reads ANQGSEA. Trimming cost V 4 bases and J 3 bases, with 12 bases left between them.

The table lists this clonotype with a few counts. CDR3: CSVSDSISYEQYV. The CDR3 DNA reads TGCAGCGTAAGCGACAGTATCTCCTACGAGCAGTACGTC. The rearrangement uses TRBV29-1 and TRBJ2-7; D is perhaps TRBD1 (5 bases). This CDR3 has 13 residues. The germline V gene encodes CDR1 SQVTM and CDR2 ANQGSEA. The V end lost 6 bases, the J end lost 0 bases, and 12 bases lay between the germline ends.

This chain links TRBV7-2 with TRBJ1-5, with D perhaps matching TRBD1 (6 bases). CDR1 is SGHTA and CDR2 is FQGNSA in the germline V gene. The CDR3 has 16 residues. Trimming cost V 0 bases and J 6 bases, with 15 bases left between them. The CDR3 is CASSLAPGAPVQPQHF. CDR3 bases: TGTGCCAGCAGCTTAGCTCCAGGGGCGCCTGTTCAGCCCCAGCATTTT.